What follows is one T cell receptor beta chain and its context. This specimen comes from a study of glioma-infiltrating T cells after dendritic cell vaccination. Overall study: Patients received autologous tumor lysate-pulsed dendritic cell vaccination between about 2002 and 2013.

The primer mix had 60 V beta and 13 J beta primers. Generated by immunoSEQ multiplex PCR, the TCRdb table keeps only in-frame clones and is missing some. Of roughly 62,000 clones listed, around 83% are singletons. Trimming removed 3 bases from V and 0 bases from J, with 8 bases in between. This CDR3 contains 14 residues. Germline V gives CDR1 MNHEY, CDR2 SVGAGI. Time point denoted: after dendritic cell vaccination, including at tumor progression/relapse. Patients had residual fresh-frozen tumor tissue and more than two years of survival data. None of the glioblastoma patients had an isocitrate dehydrogenase mutation.

Material: blood, obtained after dendritic cell vaccination. The gene calls are TRBV6-5 and TRBJ1-2; D not certain. The TCR comes from a human donor with glioblastoma. CDR3 nucleotides: TGTGCCAGCAGTTATGGGCCCGCTAACTATGGCTACACCTTC. This codes for CASSYGPANYGYTF.